This T cell receptor (beta chain) emerged from a study of T cell repertoires in cytomegalovirus infection. Looking at the study overall: Public signatures in TCR beta pointed to CMV infection and matching HLA type.

Overall study results and limits: Carriage of CMV together with the relevant HLA was identifiable through cumulative public TCR beta family frequency.

This clonotype was seen at least ten times. The antigen is not known. TCRdb ran MiXCR on the reads and lists one entry per CDR3 protein. The repertoire holds about 150,000 distinct CDR3 sequences, with 32% as singletons. The sample consisted of CD8+ T cells from cultured PBMCs, taken from culture after CMV antigen stimulation. This sequence was found in a human donor in good health (CMV status not recorded). Some clones in this sample may be carry-over from other donors' samples.

CDR3 DNA sequence: TGTGCCAGCAGCGAGAGCGGGGGGGCCTGGGAGACCCAGTACTTC. It specifies CASSESGGAWETQYF. The V and J genes are TRBV7-2 and TRBJ2-5; TRBD2 matches at 10 bases. Germline V gene data show CDR1 as SGHTA and CDR2 as FQGNSA. J was trimmed by 5 bases and V by 5 bases; bases with no gene match: 8. This CDR3 spans 15 amino acids.